The clone carrying this T cell receptor (beta chain) was recorded many times. The antigen remains unidentified. The sample comes from a study of molecular identifiers for immune sequencing clone quantification. Study-wide points: The study found clones above 20 RNA copies held over 98% of effector molecules and under 1% in naive cells.

Naive CD8 libraries were made from about 21,000 to 970,000 sorted cells, and they used 10%, 30% or 50% RNA. Using a CD8+CD4-CCR7+CD45RA+ phenotype, naive CD8 T cells were sorted. V dropped 2 bases and J dropped 6; count of bases not matched to a gene: 4. The CDR3 spans 12 residues. The germline gives CDR1 GTSNPN, CDR2 SVGIG (reference sequence). For bulk TCR libraries, previously described methods and listed TCR primers were used. In TCRdb, the PCR reads were re-called with MiXCR into one record per CDR3 protein. The repertoire holds about 640,000 distinct CDR3 sequences, with just under 20% as singletons.

The rearrangement links TRBV30 to TRBJ2-7; 7 bases map to TRBD2. The sequencing sample was made of naive CD8+ T cells from blood, with Jurkat cell RNA spiked in. Subset: FACS-sorted CD8+CD4-CCR7+CD45RA+ naive T cells. The source of this sequence is a human donor in good health. Some libraries in this study had Jurkat cell RNA spiked in. The CDR3 DNA reads as TGTGCCTGGAGTATGTCGGGGGGCGAGCAGTACTTC. It codes for CAWSMSGGEQYF.